This T cell receptor beta chain was profiled in a study of Tregs in tolerant kidney transplant recipients. Study-level findings and limits: Tregs expanded with activated donor B cells seemed most donor-specific. This study did not directly address biological reproducibility.

Some clones are missing from TCRdb's copy, which holds only in-frame ones; the method was immunoSEQ multiplex PCR. The sample records 200,000 to 300,000 clones, about 80% being singletons. Unstimulated Tregs (CD4+CD25+CD127-) and CD4+CD25- non-Tregs were sorted from PBMCs. The CDR3 has 15 amino acids. V lost 5 bases, J lost 2 bases, and 13 bases lay in between. Germline V gene sequence: CDR1 MNHNS, CDR2 SASEGT. This clone was detected only once. The target antigen is unknown. V usage is TRBV6-1 and J usage is TRBJ1-5, with D maybe TRBD1 (5 bases). This TCR was sampled from a human donor in good health. Specimen: CD4+ T cells from blood. DNA of the CDR3: TGTGCCAGCAGTCCGTCTTGGGGCGGCAATCAGCCCCAGCATTTT. It translates to CASSPSWGGNQPQHF.